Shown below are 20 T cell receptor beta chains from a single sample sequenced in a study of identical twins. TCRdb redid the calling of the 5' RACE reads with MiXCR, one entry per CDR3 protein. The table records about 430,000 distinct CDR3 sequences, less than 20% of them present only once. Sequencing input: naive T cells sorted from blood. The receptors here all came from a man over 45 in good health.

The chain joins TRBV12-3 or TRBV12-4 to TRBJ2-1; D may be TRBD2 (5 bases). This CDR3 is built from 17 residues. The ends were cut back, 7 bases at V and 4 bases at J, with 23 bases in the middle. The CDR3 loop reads CASMRSTNGLTYNEQFF. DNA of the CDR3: TGTGCCAGCATGCGGTCGACTAACGGACTGACTTACAATGAGCAGTTCTTC.

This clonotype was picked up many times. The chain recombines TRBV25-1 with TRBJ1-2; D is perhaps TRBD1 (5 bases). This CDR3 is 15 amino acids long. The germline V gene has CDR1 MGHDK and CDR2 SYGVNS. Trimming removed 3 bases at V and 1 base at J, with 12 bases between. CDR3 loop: CASSDSGTGNYGYTF. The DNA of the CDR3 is TGTGCCAGCAGTGATTCCGGGACTGGTAACTATGGCTACACCTTC.

The CDR3 nucleotides read TGTGCCAGCAGCTGGAAGAGGGGACCCGACGCCGGGGAGCTGTTTTTT. Protein sequence: CASSWKRGPDAGELFF. The chain is built from TRBV7-2 and TRBJ2-2; D is perhaps TRBD1 or TRBD2 (5 bases each). V gave up 4 bases and J gave up 6 bases, with 18 bases separating them. The CDR3 extends over 16 amino acids. The V gene's germline CDR1 is SGHTA and CDR2 FQGNSA.

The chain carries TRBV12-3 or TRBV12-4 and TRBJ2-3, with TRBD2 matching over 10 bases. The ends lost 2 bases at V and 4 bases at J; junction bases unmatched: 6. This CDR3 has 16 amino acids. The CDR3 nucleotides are TGTGCCAGCAGTTTACCTAGCGGGGGCGACGCAGATACGCAGTATTTT. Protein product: CASSLPSGGDADTQYF.

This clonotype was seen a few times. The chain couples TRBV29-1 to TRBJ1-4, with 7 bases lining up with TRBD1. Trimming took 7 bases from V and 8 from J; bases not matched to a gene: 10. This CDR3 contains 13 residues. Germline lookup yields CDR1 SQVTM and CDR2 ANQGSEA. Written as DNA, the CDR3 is TGCAGCGCGAGACAGGGACAGCGCGAAAAACTGTTTTTT. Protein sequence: CSARQGQREKLFF. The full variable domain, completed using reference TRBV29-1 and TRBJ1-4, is SAVISQKPSRDICQRGTSLTIQCQVDSQVTMMFWYRQQPGQSLTLIATANQGSEATYESGFVIDKFPISRPNLTFSTLTVSNMSPEDSSIYLCSARQGQREKLFFGSGTQLSVL.

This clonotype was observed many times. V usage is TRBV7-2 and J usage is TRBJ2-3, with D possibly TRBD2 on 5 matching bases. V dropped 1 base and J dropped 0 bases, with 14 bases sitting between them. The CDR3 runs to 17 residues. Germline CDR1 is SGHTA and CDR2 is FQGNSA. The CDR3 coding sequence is TGTGCCAGCAGCTTAGTTTCTCTCTGGACTAGCACAGATACGCAGTATTTT. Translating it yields CASSLVSLWTSTDTQYF.

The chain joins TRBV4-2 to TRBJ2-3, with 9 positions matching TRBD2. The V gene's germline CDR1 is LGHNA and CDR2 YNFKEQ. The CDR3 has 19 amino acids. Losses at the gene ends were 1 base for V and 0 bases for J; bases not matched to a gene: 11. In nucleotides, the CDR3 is TGTGCCAGCAGCCAAGTACAAGCGGGAGGCGCGACTAGCACAGATACGCAGTATTTT. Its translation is CASSQVQAGGATSTDTQYF.

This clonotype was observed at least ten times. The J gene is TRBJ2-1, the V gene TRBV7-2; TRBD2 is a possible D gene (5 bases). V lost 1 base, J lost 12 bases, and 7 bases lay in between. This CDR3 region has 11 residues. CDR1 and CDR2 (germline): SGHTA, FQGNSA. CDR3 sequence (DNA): TGTGCCAGCAGCTTAGGCGCGGGGCAGTTCTTC. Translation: CASSLGAGQFF. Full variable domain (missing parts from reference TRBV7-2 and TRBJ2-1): GAGVSQSPSNKVTEKGKDVELRCDPISGHTALYWYRQSLGQGLEFLIYFQGNSAPDKSGLPSDRFSAERTGGSVSTLTIQRTQQEDSAVYLCASSLGAGQFFGPGTRLTVL.

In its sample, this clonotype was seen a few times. CDR3 loop: CASGTGTGRHEQYF. The CDR3, as DNA: TGCGCCAGCGGCACCGGGACAGGGAGGCACGAGCAGTACTTC. The genes are TRBV5-1 and TRBJ2-7, with 9 bases fitting TRBD1. V lost 7 bases, J lost 5 bases, and 10 bases stayed unmatched. Germline assignment: CDR1 SGHRS and CDR2 YFSETQ. There are 14 residues in the CDR3.

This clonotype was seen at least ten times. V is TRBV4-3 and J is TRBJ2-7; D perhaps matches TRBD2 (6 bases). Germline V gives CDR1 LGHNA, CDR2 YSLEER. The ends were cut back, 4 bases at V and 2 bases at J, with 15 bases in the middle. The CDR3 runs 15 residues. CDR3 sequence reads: CASSRSGTGAYEQYF. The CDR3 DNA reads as TGCGCCAGCAGCCGGTCCGGGACGGGAGCCTACGAGCAGTACTTC.

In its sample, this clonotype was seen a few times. The CDR3 reads CASSLDGLAGAAYEQYF. CDR3 nucleotide sequence: TGCGCCAGCAGCTTGGACGGACTAGCGGGGGCCGCCTACGAGCAGTACTTC. V and J are TRBV5-1 and TRBJ2-7, with 13 bases matching TRBD2. Germline V gene data show CDR1 as SGHRS and CDR2 as YFSETQ. This CDR3 contains 17 residues. V lost 0 bases, J lost 2 bases, and 5 bases stayed unmatched.

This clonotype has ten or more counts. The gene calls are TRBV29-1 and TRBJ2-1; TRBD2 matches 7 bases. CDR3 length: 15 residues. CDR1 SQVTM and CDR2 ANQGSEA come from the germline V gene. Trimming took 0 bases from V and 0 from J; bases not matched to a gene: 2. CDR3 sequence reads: CSVEETGGSYNEQFF. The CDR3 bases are TGCAGCGTTGAAGAGACGGGGGGCTCCTACAATGAGCAGTTCTTC.

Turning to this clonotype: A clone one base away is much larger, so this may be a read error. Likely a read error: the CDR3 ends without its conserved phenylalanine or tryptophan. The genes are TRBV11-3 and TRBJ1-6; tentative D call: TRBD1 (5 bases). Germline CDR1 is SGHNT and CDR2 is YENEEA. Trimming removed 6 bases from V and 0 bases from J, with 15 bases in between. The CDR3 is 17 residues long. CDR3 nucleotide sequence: TGTGCCAGCAGGTTTCGGGGACTACGCTCCTATAATTCACCCCTCCACTCT. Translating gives CASRFRGLRSYNSPLHS.

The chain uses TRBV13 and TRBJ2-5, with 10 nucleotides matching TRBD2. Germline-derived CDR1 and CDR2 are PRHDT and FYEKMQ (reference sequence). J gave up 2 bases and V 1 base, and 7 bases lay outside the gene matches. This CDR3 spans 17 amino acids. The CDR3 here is CASSLEASGGKQETQYF. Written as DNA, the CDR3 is TGTGCCAGCAGCTTAGAGGCTAGCGGGGGTAAACAAGAGACCCAGTACTTC.

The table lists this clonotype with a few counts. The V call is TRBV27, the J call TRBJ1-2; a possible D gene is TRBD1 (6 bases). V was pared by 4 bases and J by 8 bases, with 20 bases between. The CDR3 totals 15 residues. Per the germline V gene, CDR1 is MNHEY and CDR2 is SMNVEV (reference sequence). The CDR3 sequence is CASSSIPTGTWGYTF. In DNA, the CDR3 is TGTGCCAGCAGTTCCATCCCAACAGGGACCTGGGGCTACACCTTC.

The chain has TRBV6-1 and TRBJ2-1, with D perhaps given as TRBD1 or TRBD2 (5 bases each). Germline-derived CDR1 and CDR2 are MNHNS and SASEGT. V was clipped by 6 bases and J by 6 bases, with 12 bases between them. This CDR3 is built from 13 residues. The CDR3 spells CASSWGTFNEQFF. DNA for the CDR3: TGTGCCAGCAGCTGGGGGACCTTCAATGAGCAGTTCTTC.

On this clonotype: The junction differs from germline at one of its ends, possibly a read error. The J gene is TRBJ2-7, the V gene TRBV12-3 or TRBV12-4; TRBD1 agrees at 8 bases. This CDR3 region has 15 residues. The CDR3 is CASLRSGTGPYEQNF. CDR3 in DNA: TGTGCCAGCCTTCGTTCCGGGACAGGACCCTACGAGCAGAACTTC.

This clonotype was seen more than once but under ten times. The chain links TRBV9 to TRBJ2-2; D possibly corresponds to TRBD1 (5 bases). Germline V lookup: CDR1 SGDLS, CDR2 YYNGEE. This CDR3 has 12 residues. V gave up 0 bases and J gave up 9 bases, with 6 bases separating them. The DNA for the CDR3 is TGTGCCAGCAGCGTAGAGGGGAGGGAGCTGTTTTTT. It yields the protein CASSVEGRELFF.

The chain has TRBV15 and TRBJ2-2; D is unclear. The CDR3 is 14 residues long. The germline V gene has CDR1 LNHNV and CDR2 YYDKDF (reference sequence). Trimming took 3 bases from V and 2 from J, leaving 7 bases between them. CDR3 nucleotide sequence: TGTGCCACCAGCAGGGATATCAACACCGGGGAGCTGTTTTTT. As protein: CATSRDINTGELFF.

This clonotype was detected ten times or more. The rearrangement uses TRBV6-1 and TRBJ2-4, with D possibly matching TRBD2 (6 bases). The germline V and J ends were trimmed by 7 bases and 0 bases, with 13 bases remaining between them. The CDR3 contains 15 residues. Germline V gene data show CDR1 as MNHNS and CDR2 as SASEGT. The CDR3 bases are TGTGCCAGCACCTCGGGACTTCTAGCCAAAAACATTCAGTACTTC. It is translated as CASTSGLLAKNIQYF.